This T cell receptor (beta chain) was obtained from a study of T cell clonality in common variable immunodeficiency. Regarding the study as a whole: What drives increased CVID clonality needs T cell subpopulation sequencing. Common variable immunodeficiency TCR beta sequences reportedly had fewer deletions and N-nucleotide insertions.

Here immunoSEQ multiplex PCR was the method, and the copy in TCRdb shows in-frame clones only, minus some. The repertoire consists of more than 55,000 clones, none detected only once. Each donor provided 5 to 8 ml of heparinized whole blood. This clone was picked up many times. The antigen remains unidentified. The sequenced material came from peripheral blood mononuclear cells. The origin of this receptor is a person between 18 and 75 years old in good health.

CDR3 loop: CASSIGLRDSLAKNIQYF. The CDR3 DNA, read in part, is TGTGCCAGTAGTATAGGGCTCCGGGACAGCCTAGCCAAAAACATT. The chain employs TRBV19 and TRBJ2-4, with 7 bases that match TRBD1. The read gets to within 3 residues of the CDR3 end, and the germline J gene fills in the rest. V shed 1 base and J 0 bases; nucleotides not matched to a gene: 9. The CDR3 extends over 18 amino acids. CDR1 LNHDA and CDR2 SQIVND come from the germline V gene (reference sequence).